This T cell receptor beta chain was identified in a study of blood T cell repertoires in COVID-19. At the level of the study: Sites in the United States, Italy and Spain provided acute and convalescent COVID-19 samples. PBMCs, B-cell-depleted T cells, or T cells provided the cDNA or gDNA that made up the material.

V was pared by 6 bases and J by 1 base, with 10 bases between. This CDR3 has 14 amino acids. Looked up from germline, CDR1 is SNHLY and CDR2 is FYNNEI. Per the original methods: Reference gene primer amplification yielded estimated nucleated cell counts. Method: immunoSEQ multiplex PCR; TCRdb's copy keeps in-frame clones and lacks some. V, J and clone size were drawn from that table, and D and trimming were deduced from the DNA. The sample has about 91,000 clones; 60% to 85% are singletons. The chain couples TRBV2 to TRBJ1-5, with D uncertain. The clonotype comes from an elderly woman with acute or convalescent COVID-19. Sequences were obtained from peripheral blood. The CDR3 region has the DNA TGTGCCAGCAGCCCAACGCTAAGCAATCAGCCCCAGCATTTT. Translated, it gives CASSPTLSNQPQHF.